This T cell receptor beta chain was recorded in a study of blood T cell repertoires in COVID-19. The overall study: Nucleic acid was either cDNA or gDNA, and it came from T cells, B-cell-depleted T cells, or PBMCs.

TCRdb keeps only in-frame clones here, not all; method: immunoSEQ multiplex PCR. Of 470,000 or so clones listed, 80% to 90% are singletons. Germline loops: CDR1 SEHNR, CDR2 FQNEAQ (reference sequence). This CDR3 comprises 15 residues. The V end lost 2 bases, the J end lost 3 bases, and 14 bases lay between the germline ends. This chain uses TRBV7-9 with TRBJ2-7, with D maybe TRBD2 (5 bases). This TCR was recovered from a human donor in a cohort sampled during active COVID-19. The sequenced sample consisted of peripheral blood. For the CDR3, the DNA is TGTGCCAGCAGCTTATCACCCGACGGGATCTACGAGCAGTACTTC. Amino acids: CASSLSPDGIYEQYF.